This record concerns one T cell receptor (beta chain) sequence. Its antigen remains unidentified. The libraries were made with immunoSEQ version 4 in survey mode. Assay used: immunoSEQ multiplex PCR; TCRdb lists only in-frame clones, some missing. This sample yields roughly 41,000 clones, of which roughly 89% are seen a single time; about 1.3% belongs to the top ten. Germline CDR1 reads SNHLY; CDR2 reads FYNNEI. V was pared by 1 base and J by 6 bases, with 8 bases of the junction left unmatched. The CDR3 extends over 17 amino acids. This sample stems from a study of persistence of HIV-infected CD4 T cells. Whole-study context: Anti-CD3/anti-CD28 stimulation activated a higher proportion of cells than antigen stimulation, with lower memory fraction. Findings and caveats of the study: Degenerate expanded CDR3beta sequences were enriched among CMV- and Gag-responding cells.

Cells were stimulated nonspecifically with anti-CD3/anti-CD28 magnetic beads. CD4+ T cells upregulating both CD40 ligand and CD69 were sorted as responding cells. These HIV-1-infected adults initiated suppressive ART in chronic infection. Sequences were derived from CD4+ T cells sorted from PBMCs after roughly 17-hour stimulation, sampled from a patient who received antiretroviral therapy. The chain carries TRBV2 and TRBJ2-5; TRBD2 aligns across 13 bases. This clonotype was obtained from an adult man with HIV who was CMV-seropositive. CDR3 bases: TGTGCCAGCAGTGAAGAGGGACTAGCGGGATTCACGAAGACCCAGTACTTC. Protein product: CASSEEGLAGFTKTQYF.